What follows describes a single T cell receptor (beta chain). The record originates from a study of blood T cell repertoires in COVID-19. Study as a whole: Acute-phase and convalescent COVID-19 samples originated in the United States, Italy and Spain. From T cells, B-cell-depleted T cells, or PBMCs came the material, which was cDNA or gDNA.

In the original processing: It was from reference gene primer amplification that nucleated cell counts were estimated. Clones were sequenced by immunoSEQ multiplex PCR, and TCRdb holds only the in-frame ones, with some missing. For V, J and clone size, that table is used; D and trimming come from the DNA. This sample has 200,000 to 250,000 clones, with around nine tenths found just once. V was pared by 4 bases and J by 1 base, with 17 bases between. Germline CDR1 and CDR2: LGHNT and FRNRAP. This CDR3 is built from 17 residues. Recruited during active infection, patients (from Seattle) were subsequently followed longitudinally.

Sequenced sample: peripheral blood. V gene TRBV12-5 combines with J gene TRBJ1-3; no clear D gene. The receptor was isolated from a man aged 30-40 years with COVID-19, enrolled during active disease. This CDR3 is CASGSAGVGPSGNTIYF. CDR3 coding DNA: TGTGCTAGTGGTTCGGCCGGGGTTGGACCATCTGGAAACACCATATATTTT.